A selection of T cell receptor beta chains follows, all from one sample in a study of T cell responses to AZD1222 COVID-19 vaccine. Only in-frame clones appear in the TCRdb table, and some are missing; sequencing was by immunoSEQ multiplex PCR. The data show approximately 120,000 clones, 89% seen once. The source was peripheral blood, collected on day 0 of AZD1222 vaccination. These receptors were taken from an adult in good health. Both conserved end residues are part of each CDR3. Fields, in order: V gene, clone size, J gene, D gene, CDR3 protein, CDR3 DNA. The D gene is left open where the match is weak. Clone size appears in some rows only: once, few, many, or a class for an expanded clone.

TRBV7-9	NA	TRBJ2-3	TRBD1	CASSLGQGAADTQYF	TGTGCCAGCAGCTTGGGACAGGGTGCGGCAGATACGCAGTATTTT
TRBV4-3	NA	TRBJ2-7	NA	CASSQVDKDYEQYF	TGCGCCAGCAGCCAAGTGGACAAGGACTACGAGCAGTACTTC
TRBV27	NA	TRBJ1-5	NA	CASSFQGSNQPQHF	TGTGCCAGCAGTTTCCAGGGGAGTAATCAGCCCCAGCATTTT
TRBV5-5	NA	TRBJ2-7	NA	CASSPGGGVYEQYF	TGTGCCAGCAGCCCGGGTGGGGGAGTGTACGAGCAGTACTTC
TRBV4-2	NA	TRBJ2-3	TRBD2	CASSQGLEREFWSRQSTDTQYF	TGTGCCAGCAGCCAAGGCTTAGAGCGGGAGTTCTGGAGCCGCCAAAGCACAGATACGCAGTATTTT
TRBV25-1	NA	TRBJ2-7	NA	CASSDTPSTGRDEQYF	TGTGCCAGCAGTGACACCCCGTCGACAGGTCGGGACGAGCAGTACTTC
TRBV4-3	NA	TRBJ1-2	NA	CASSQGSGSGGKSYTF	TGCGCCAGCAGCCAAGGATCCGGGTCGGGGGGCAAAAGCTACACCTTC
TRBV11-3	NA	TRBJ2-2	TRBD2	CASSLRTSGPNTGELFF	TGTGCCAGCAGCTTAAGGACTAGCGGTCCTAACACCGGGGAGCTGTTTTTT
TRBV29-1	NA	TRBJ1-2	NA	CSGQDRDGGYTF	TGCAGCGGGCAAGATAGGGACGGAGGCTACACCTTC
TRBV10-3	NA	TRBJ2-7	NA	CAISPGHTYEQYF	TGTGCCATCAGCCCGGGACATACCTACGAGCAGTACTTC
TRBV6-2/TRBV6-3	NA	TRBJ2-7	TRBD1	CASSRQGTITYEQYF	TGTGCCAGCAGTAGACAGGGTACAATCACCTACGAGCAGTACTTC
TRBV6-2/TRBV6-3	NA	TRBJ2-2	NA	CASSQMGNLNTGELFF	TGTGCCAGCAGTCAGATGGGCAACCTCAACACCGGGGAGCTGTTTTTT
TRBV5-1	NA	TRBJ1-6	NA	CASSRTNSPLHF	TGCGCCAGCAGCAGAACTAATTCACCCCTCCACTTT
TRBV27	NA	TRBJ2-7	TRBD2	CASSLTSGRLHEQYF	TGTGCCAGCAGTTTGACTAGCGGGAGGTTACACGAGCAGTACTTC
TRBV29-1	NA	TRBJ2-5	NA	CSVDQERQETQYF	TGCAGCGTTGATCAGGAGCGGCAAGAGACCCAGTACTTC
TRBV5-1	NA	TRBJ2-7	NA	CASSLEAREQYF	TGCGCCAGCAGCTTGGAGGCGCGTGAGCAGTACTTC
TRBV18	once	TRBJ1-4	NA	CASSPEKGLGEKLFF	TGTGCCAGCTCACCAGAGAAGGGATTGGGTGAAAAACTGTTTTTT
TRBV27	NA	TRBJ1-5	NA	CASSFGVNQPQHF	TGTGCCAGCAGTTTCGGAGTCAATCAGCCCCAGCATTTT
TRBV28	once	TRBJ2-3	NA	CASNEGDTQYF	TGTGCCAGCAACGAGGGAGATACGCAGTATTTT
TRBV4-1	NA	TRBJ1-2	TRBD1	CASSPAGTGYGYTF	TGCGCCAGCAGCCCTGCAGGGACAGGGTATGGCTACACCTTC
TRBV5-4	NA	TRBJ2-7	NA	CASSSGVSYEQYF	TGTGCCAGCAGCTCGGGGGTGTCCTACGAGCAGTACTTC
TRBV29-1	NA	TRBJ1-1	NA	CSVEDRLTVNTEAFF	TGCAGCGTTGAAGATCGCTTGACAGTGAACACTGAAGCTTTCTTT
TRBV19	NA	TRBJ2-6	NA	CASRQGPGANVLTF	TGTGCCAGTAGGCAGGGTCCTGGGGCCAACGTCCTGACTTTC
TRBV5-8	NA	TRBJ1-2	NA	CASSLSGYNYGYTF	TGTGCCAGCAGCTTGTCAGGGTATAACTATGGCTACACCTTC
TRBV10-3	NA	TRBJ1-1	NA	CAISAGGVNTEAFF	TGTGCCATCAGTGCCGGAGGGGTGAACACTGAAGCTTTCTTT
TRBV11-1	NA	TRBJ2-1	NA	CASSLRGGSYNEQFF	TGTGCCAGCAGCCTCAGAGGGGGCTCCTACAATGAGCAGTTCTTC
TRBV21-1	NA	TRBJ2-5	NA	CASSKGKGLKTVTQYF	TGTGCCAGCAGCAAAGGGAAGGGACTGAAAACTGTGACCCAGTACTTC
TRBV28	NA	TRBJ1-1	TRBD1	CASKSGRGYTEAFF	TGTGCCAGCAAAAGTGGCAGGGGGTACACTGAAGCTTTCTTT
TRBV11-1	NA	TRBJ1-2	NA	CASSLTADLSGYTF	TGTGCCAGCAGCCTGACAGCCGATCTGAGCGGCTACACCTTC
TRBV3-1/TRBV3-2	NA	TRBJ2-7	NA	CASSQVRASYSYEQYF	TGTGCCAGCAGCCAAGTTCGGGCTAGCTACTCCTACGAGCAGTACTTC
TRBV27	few	TRBJ1-1	NA	CASSLGHKNTEAFF	TGTGCCAGCAGTTTGGGACATAAGAACACTGAAGCTTTCTTT
TRBV19	NA	TRBJ2-7	NA	CASSIGDGGPYEQYF	TGTGCCAGTAGTATCGGGGACGGTGGGCCCTACGAGCAGTACTTC
TRBV3-1/TRBV3-2	NA	TRBJ2-1	NA	CASRTRVFSNEQFF	TGTGCCAGCAGGACGCGAGTCTTTTCCAATGAGCAGTTCTTC
TRBV7-8	NA	TRBJ2-7	TRBD1	CASSLNTGQGAYEQYF	TGTGCCAGCAGCTTAAATACGGGACAGGGGGCTTACGAGCAGTACTTC
TRBV20-1	NA	TRBJ1-4	NA	CSASELWTQPNEKLFF	TGCAGTGCTAGTGAACTATGGACCCAACCAAATGAAAAACTGTTTTTT
TRBV7-9	NA	TRBJ2-7	TRBD2	CASSFPSGRAYEQYF	TGTGCCAGCAGCTTCCCTAGCGGGAGGGCCTACGAGCAGTACTTC
TRBV9	NA	TRBJ1-3	TRBD1	CASSVAGTAGNTIYF	TGTGCCAGCAGCGTAGCTGGGACAGCTGGAAACACCATATATTTT
TRBV6-2/TRBV6-3	NA	TRBJ2-3	TRBD1	CASSQIKGTEKSHTQYF	TGTGCCAGCAGTCAAATAAAAGGGACAGAGAAGTCACATACGCAGTATTTT
TRBV19	NA	TRBJ1-1	TRBD1	CASTFGTGGITEAFF	TGTGCCAGTACCTTCGGGACAGGGGGCATCACTGAAGCTTTCTTT
TRBV9	NA	TRBJ2-5	NA	CASSPGPTQETQYF	TGTGCCAGCAGTCCGGGGCCTACGCAAGAGACCCAGTACTTC
TRBV7-9	NA	TRBJ2-3	TRBD1	CASSVDRGSVADTQYF	TGTGCCAGCAGCGTGGACAGGGGGAGTGTAGCAGATACGCAGTATTTT
TRBV9	NA	TRBJ1-2	TRBD1	CASSVAGTGGGYGYTF	TGTGCCAGCAGCGTAGCCGGGACAGGGGGAGGCTATGGCTACACCTTC
TRBV7-2	NA	TRBJ1-2	NA	CASSPRAPRTNYGYTF	TGTGCCAGCAGCCCCCGTGCCCCCAGAACTAACTATGGCTACACCTTC
TRBV7-9	NA	TRBJ1-6	NA	CASSLSAPADSPLHF	TGTGCCAGCAGCTTATCGGCCCCTGCAGATTCACCCCTCCACTTT
TRBV6-2/TRBV6-3	NA	TRBJ2-7	NA	CASSSPGPYEQYF	TGTGCCAGCAGTAGCCCGGGGCCCTACGAGCAGTACTTC
TRBV6-5	NA	TRBJ1-2	NA	CASSFDKVGYTF	TGTGCCAGCAGTTTCGACAAGGTGGGCTACACCTTC
TRBV10-1	NA	TRBJ2-1	NA	CASSDSAVAPGTNEQFF	TGCGCCAGCAGTGATTCAGCGGTGGCACCGGGGACCAATGAGCAGTTCTTC
TRBV28	NA	TRBJ2-7	NA	CASSLVGLSSYEQYF	TGTGCCAGCAGTTTGGTAGGTTTGAGCTCCTACGAGCAGTACTTC
TRBV10-3	NA	TRBJ1-6	NA	CAIAVRLSSPLHF	TGTGCCATCGCAGTCCGCCTCAGCTCACCCCTCCACTTT
TRBV9	NA	TRBJ1-2	NA	CASSAARAGWLDYGYTF	TGTGCCAGCAGCGCGGCGAGAGCAGGGTGGTTGGACTATGGCTACACCTTC
TRBV27	NA	TRBJ1-1	NA	CASSLWGLNTEAFF	TGTGCCAGCAGTTTATGGGGACTGAACACTGAAGCTTTCTTT
TRBV27	NA	TRBJ2-5	NA	CASSSLTDPGTQYF	TGTGCCAGCAGTTCATTGACGGACCCAGGGACCCAGTACTTC